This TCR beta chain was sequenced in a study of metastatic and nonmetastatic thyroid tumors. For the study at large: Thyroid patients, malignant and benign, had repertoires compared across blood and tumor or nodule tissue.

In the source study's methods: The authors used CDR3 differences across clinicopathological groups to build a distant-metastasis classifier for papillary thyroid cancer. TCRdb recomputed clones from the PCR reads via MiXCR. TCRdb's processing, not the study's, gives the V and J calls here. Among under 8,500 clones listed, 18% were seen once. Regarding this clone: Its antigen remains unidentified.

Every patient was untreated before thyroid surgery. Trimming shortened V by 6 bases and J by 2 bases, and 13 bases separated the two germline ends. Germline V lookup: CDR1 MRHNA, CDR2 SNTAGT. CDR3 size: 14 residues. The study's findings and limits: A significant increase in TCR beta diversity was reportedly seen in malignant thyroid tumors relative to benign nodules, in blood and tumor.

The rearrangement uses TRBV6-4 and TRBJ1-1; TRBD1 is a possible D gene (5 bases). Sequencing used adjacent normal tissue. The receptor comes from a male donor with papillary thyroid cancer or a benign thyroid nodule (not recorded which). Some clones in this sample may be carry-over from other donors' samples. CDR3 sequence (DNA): TGTGCCAGCAGGGCACAGGTTTGCAACACTGAAGCTTTCTTT. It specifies CASRAQVCNTEAFF.